This T cell receptor beta chain was identified during a study of T cell responses to AZD1222 COVID-19 vaccine. Notes on the study in general: The sample set comprised mostly white British donors with more females, and clonal diversity was possibly underestimated.

Note on this clone: Its antigen is not known.

Clones were read by immunoSEQ multiplex PCR, and TCRdb kept only the in-frame ones, dropping some. Here the sample spans some 60,000 clones, roughly 80% being singletons. Germline V CDR1 and CDR2: MNHEY, SVGEGT. The CDR3 length is 14 residues. Trimming removed 5 bases from V and 6 bases from J; junction bases left unmatched: 5. The V gene is TRBV6-2 or TRBV6-3, the J gene TRBJ1-2, with 11 bases identical to TRBD1. The sequencing used peripheral blood, collected 28 days after the second AZD1222 dose. The sequence derives from an adult who received the AZD1222 COVID-19 vaccine. The CDR3 reads CASSAGTGGDGYTF. DNA of the CDR3: TGTGCCAGCAGTGCCGGGACAGGGGGAGATGGCTACACCTTC.